Listed below are T cell receptor beta chains from one sample, sequenced in a study of T cells in Graves' hyperthyroidism and ophthalmopathy. One entry per CDR3 protein results from TCRdb running MiXCR on the multiplex PCR reads. This table holds roughly 500,000 distinct CDR3 sequences, 15% to 20% found once. The sequenced material came from blood. Receptors were obtained from a woman aged 25 to 45 with Graves' ophthalmopathy. The CDR3 runs from the conserved cysteine through the conserved F or W. D genes are given only for firm matches. The listing skips clone size in some rows; elsewhere it reads once, few, many or a size class.

v_gene	j_gene	d_gene	abundance	CDR3aa	CDR3nt
TRBV2	TRBJ1-6	TRBD1	many	CASTRLGDSQNSPLHF	TGTGCCAGCACGCGGCTAGGGGACAGCCAAAATTCACCCCTCCACTTT
TRBV5-1	TRBJ2-5	NA	NA	CASSLEATGETQYF	TGCGCCAGCAGCTTGGAGGCTACCGGTGAGACCCAGTACTTC
TRBV7-3	TRBJ2-1	TRBD2	NA	CASSPAGSPYNEQFF	TGTGCCAGCAGCCCAGCGGGAAGTCCCTACAATGAGCAGTTCTTC
TRBV6-1	TRBJ1-2	NA	NA	CANHPPRGAGYGYTF	TGTGCCAATCACCCCCCGCGGGGGGCAGGATATGGCTACACCTTC
TRBV30	TRBJ1-2	NA	few	CAWSYGPGAYGYTF	TGTGCCTGGAGCTACGGTCCAGGGGCCTATGGCTACACCTTC
TRBV20-1	TRBJ1-6	NA	few	CSARGGSSYNSPLHF	TGCAGTGCTAGAGGGGGGAGCTCCTATAATTCACCCCTCCACTTT
TRBV7-3	TRBJ2-3	TRBD2	few	CASSLIPRTRTSTDTQYF	TGTGCCAGCAGCTTAATCCCCCGGACTAGGACTAGCACAGATACGCAGTATTTT
TRBV20-1	TRBJ2-7	TRBD1	few	CMRDREFYEQYF	TGCATGCGGGACAGGGAATTCTACGAGCAGTACTTC
TRBV12-5	TRBJ2-1	TRBD2	NA	CASGLVESSGRLSSYNEQFF	TGTGCTAGTGGTTTGGTCGAGTCTAGCGGGAGGCTCAGCTCCTACAATGAGCAGTTCTTC
TRBV12-3/TRBV12-4	TRBJ1-5	TRBD1	NA	CASSWSRGHQPQHF	TGTGCCAGCAGTTGGAGTAGGGGGCATCAGCCCCAGCATTTT
TRBV7-9	TRBJ2-5	NA	NA	CASSSGAGSAFQYF	TGTGCCAGCAGCTCAGGGGCGGGTTCAGCGTTCCAGTACTTC
TRBV19	TRBJ2-1	NA	NA	CASSIRGIGDEQFF	TGTGCCAGTAGTATTCGGGGGATAGGCGATGAGCAGTTCTTC
TRBV12-3/TRBV12-4	TRBJ1-4	NA	few	CASSRGLGEKLFF	TGTGCCAGCAGTCGCGGCCTAGGGGAAAAACTGTTTTTT
TRBV6-2/TRBV6-3	TRBJ1-5	NA	many	CASSQHRREPQHF	TGTGCCAGCAGTCAACACCGAAGAGAGCCCCAGCATTTT
TRBV28	TRBJ1-2	TRBD1	few	CASSSYRTGAIKSYGYTF	TGTGCCAGCAGCTCATATCGGACAGGGGCTATCAAGTCCTATGGCTACACCTTC
TRBV28	TRBJ2-7	NA	NA	CASSLSLLEGRYEQYF	TGTGCCAGCAGTTTATCCCTTTTAGAGGGTAGGTACGAGCAGTACTTC
TRBV20-1	TRBJ2-5	TRBD2	many	CSARVGGRALLETQYF	TGCAGTGCTAGAGTTGGCGGGAGGGCTCTTTTGGAGACCCAGTACTTC
TRBV3-1	TRBJ2-7	NA	many	CASSQEPHRSSYEQYF	TGTGCCAGCAGCCAAGAACCCCACAGGAGCTCCTACGAGCAGTACTTC
TRBV28	TRBJ2-3	TRBD1	NA	CASSQGVTDTQYF	TGTGCCAGCAGCCAGGGGGTCACAGATACGCAGTATTTT
TRBV5-5	TRBJ2-4	NA	few	CASSGTQNIQYF	TGTGCCAGCAGCGGGACTCAGAACATTCAGTACTTC
TRBV28	TRBJ2-2	NA	NA	CASSPKWTASPTGELFF	TGTGCCAGCAGTCCCAAATGGACGGCAAGCCCCACCGGGGAGCTGTTTTTT
TRBV4-3	TRBJ2-3	NA	NA	CASSQDPQVRTKYF	TGCGCCAGCAGCCAAGATCCCCAAGTCAGGACAAAGTATTTT
TRBV6-5	TRBJ1-5	NA	many	CASSYSRGVNQPQHF	TGTGCCAGCAGTTACTCGAGAGGGGTTAATCAGCCCCAGCATTTT
TRBV28	TRBJ1-2	NA	few	CATSQGTRGYTF	TGTGCCACCTCACAGGGAACGAGGGGCTACACCTTC
TRBV28	TRBJ2-5	NA	few	CASSPWEETQCF	TGTGCCAGCAGTCCGTGGGAAGAGACCCAGTGCTTC
TRBV5-6	TRBJ1-1	NA	NA	CASSLVQGSEAFF	TGTGCCAGCAGCTTGGTACAGGGCTCTGAAGCTTTCTTT
TRBV15	TRBJ2-1	NA	few	CATSSIYNEQFF	TGTGCCACCAGCAGTATATACAATGAGCAGTTCTTC
TRBV28	TRBJ1-6	TRBD1	few	CASSSGTGQSPLHF	TGTGCCAGCAGTTCAGGGACAGGACAGTCACCCCTCCACTTT
TRBV27	TRBJ2-7	NA	many	CASSLRGTLYEQYF	TGTGCCAGCAGTTTAAGAGGGACTCTCTACGAGCAGTACTTC
TRBV7-2	TRBJ2-1	NA	NA	CASSLSYSSYNEQFF	TGTGCCAGCAGCTTAAGCTATAGCTCCTACAATGAGCAGTTCTTC
TRBV7-2	TRBJ2-7	NA	NA	CASSLEAGSYEQCF	TGTGCCAGCAGCTTAGAAGCAGGGTCCTACGAGCAGTGCTTC
TRBV2	TRBJ2-3	TRBD2	many	CASSPGLAGESDTQYF	TGTGCCAGCAGTCCGGGACTAGCGGGAGAGTCAGATACGCAGTATTTT
TRBV20-1	TRBJ1-1	NA	many	CSARDRRMNTEAFF	TGCAGTGCTAGAGACAGGCGGATGAACACTGAAGCTTTCTTT
TRBV20-1	TRBJ1-2	TRBD1	NA	CSAKQGPVGTF	TGCAGTGCTAAACAGGGGCCTGTGGGAACCTTC
TRBV20-1	TRBJ2-7	TRBD1	many	CSALRTGGQDEQYF	TGCAGTGCTCTGCGGACAGGGGGTCAGGACGAGCAGTACTTC
TRBV7-9	TRBJ2-2	NA	few	CASSFTGTGELFF	TGTGCCAGCAGTTTCACAGGGACCGGGGAGCTGTTTTTT
TRBV4-3	TRBJ2-7	TRBD2	NA	CASSQRAGLAREQYF	TGCGCCAGCAGCCAGAGGGCAGGACTAGCTCGCGAGCAGTACTTC
TRBV3-1	TRBJ2-2	TRBD2	few	CASSHTMSVAGRDTGELFF	TGTGCCAGCAGTCATACGATGTCGGTAGCGGGACGAGACACCGGGGAGCTGTTTTTT
TRBV12-3/TRBV12-4	TRBJ2-5	TRBD1	few	CASSLEQGVQETQYF	TGTGCCAGCAGTTTAGAACAGGGGGTCCAAGAGACCCAGTACTTC
TRBV6-5	TRBJ2-2	NA	NA	CASSYTQWSLNTGELFF	TGTGCCAGCAGTTACACGCAGTGGTCCCTAAACACCGGGGAGCTGTTTTTT